This T cell receptor (beta chain) originates from a study of blood T cell repertoires in COVID-19. The repertoire was sequenced with immunoSEQ multiplex PCR; TCRdb's copy has only in-frame clones and lacks some. Of more than 95,000 clones in the sample, about 89% are singletons; the top ten hold roughly 5%. This clone appeared once. The CDR3 runs to 12 residues. CDR1 and CDR2 from the germline V gene are SGHDT and YYEEEE. With 2 bases removed from V and 5 bases from J, the gap between germline ends came to 6 bases. Sequenced input: peripheral blood. The rearrangement joins TRBV5-6 to TRBJ2-3; D gene ambiguous. This clonotype was sampled from a human donor in a cohort sampled during active COVID-19. The CDR3 nucleotides read TGTGCCAGCAGCTTTTTCGTAGATACGCAGTATTTT. Its protein is CASSFFVDTQYF. The full variable domain, its missing parts supplied by reference TRBV5-6 and TRBJ2-3, is DAGVTQSPTHLIKTRGQQVTLRCSPKSGHDTVSWYQQALGQGPQFIFQYYEEEERQRGNFPDRFSGHQFPNYSSELNVNALLLGDSALYLCASSFFVDTQYFGPGTRLTVL.